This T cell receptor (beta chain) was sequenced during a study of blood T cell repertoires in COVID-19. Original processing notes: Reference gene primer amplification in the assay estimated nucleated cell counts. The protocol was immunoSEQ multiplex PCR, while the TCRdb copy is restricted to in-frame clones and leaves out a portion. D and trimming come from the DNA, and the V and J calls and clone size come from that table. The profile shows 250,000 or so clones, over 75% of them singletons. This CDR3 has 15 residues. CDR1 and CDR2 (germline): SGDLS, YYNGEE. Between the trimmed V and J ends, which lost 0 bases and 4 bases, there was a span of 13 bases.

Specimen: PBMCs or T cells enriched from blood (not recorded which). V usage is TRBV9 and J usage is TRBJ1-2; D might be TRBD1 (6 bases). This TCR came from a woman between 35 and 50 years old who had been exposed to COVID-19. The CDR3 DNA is TGTGCCAGCAGCGTAGCCACAGGGATGTCCTATGGCTACACCTTC. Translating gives CASSVATGMSYGYTF.